The 25 T cell receptor beta chains below were found in one sample sequenced in a study of blood T cell repertoires in COVID-19. TCRdb keeps only in-frame clones here, not all; method: immunoSEQ multiplex PCR. The repertoire holds approximately 350,000 clones, around nine tenths seen once, with roughly 3.4% in the top ten. The sequenced sample was peripheral blood. The receptors stem from a woman aged 18 to 35 who had recovered from COVID-19.

The rearrangement joins TRBV30 to TRBJ1-1, with 9 bases fitting TRBD1. This CDR3 spans 14 amino acids. CDR1 and CDR2 (germline): GTSNPN, SVGIG (reference sequence). Trimming at V came to 3 bases and at J to 4 bases, leaving 6 bases not matched to a gene. CDR3 amino acids: CAWRPDRGSTEAFF. CDR3 coding DNA: TGTGCCTGGAGGCCGGACAGGGGTTCCACTGAAGCTTTCTTT.

The genes are TRBV7-9 and TRBJ2-2; maybe TRBD2 (6 bases). The V end was cut by 7 bases, the J end by 4 bases, with 19 bases between. The CDR3 contains 16 residues. Germline CDR1 reads SEHNR; CDR2 reads FQNEAQ (reference sequence). Here the CDR3 reads CASTNGGKGSTGELFF. The CDR3 region has the DNA TGTGCCAGCACCAACGGGGGTAAGGGGAGCACCGGGGAGCTGTTTTTT.

A single count supports this clone. Other DNA sequences in this sample translate to the same CDR3. The chain joins TRBV2 to TRBJ1-2, with TRBD1 as a possible D gene (5 bases). Germline CDR1 SNHLY, CDR2 FYNNEI. The CDR3 consists of 14 residues. The V gene lost 5 bases and the J gene lost 0 bases, with 10 bases spanning the gap. In nucleotides, the CDR3 is TGTGCCAGCAGTCGGGGGACGGCTAACTATGGCTACACCTTC. This sequence encodes CASSRGTANYGYTF.

This sequence joins TRBV10-1 and TRBJ2-5; a weak D match, TRBD1 (6 bases). Germline V gives CDR1 WNHNN, CDR2 SYGVQD (reference sequence). The CDR3 has 13 residues. The V end lost 4 bases, the J end lost 4 bases, and 10 bases lay between the germline ends. This chain's CDR3 is CASSGDNGETQYF. In nucleotides, the CDR3 is TGCGCCAGCAGTGGGGACAACGGAGAGACCCAGTACTTC.

The chain links TRBV7-8 to TRBJ1-6; D is uncertain. The CDR3 is made up of 18 amino acids. Germline V gene lookup returns CDR1 SGHVS and CDR2 FQNEAQ. The V gene lost 5 bases and the J gene lost 0 bases, with 17 bases spanning the gap. CDR3 protein: CASSTLRSESSYNSPLHF. As DNA, the CDR3 is TGTGCCAGCAGCACCCTTCGGTCGGAGAGCTCCTATAATTCACCCCTCCACTTT.

The chain recombines TRBV2 with TRBJ1-1; TRBD1 is a possible D gene (6 bases). This CDR3 has 15 residues. V was cut by 4 bases and J by 5 bases, with 17 bases left in between. The germline gives CDR1 SNHLY, CDR2 FYNNEI. The chain's CDR3 is CASSARGVLGTEAFF. DNA for the CDR3: TGTGCCAGCAGTGCCAGGGGAGTACTGGGGACTGAAGCTTTCTTT.

The chain employs TRBV12-3 or TRBV12-4 and TRBJ1-2; no clear D. CDR3 length equals 11 residues. Trimming took off 2 bases at V and 5 bases at J, with 3 bases between the two ends. CDR3 sequence reads: CASSLQYGYTF. CDR3 DNA: TGTGCCAGCAGTTTACAGTATGGCTACACCTTC.

This clone was observed once. The rearrangement uses TRBV24-1 and TRBJ2-5; D not resolved. The CDR3 sequence is 15 residues long. The germline gives CDR1 KGHDR, CDR2 SFDVKD. Trimming cost V 1 base and J 5 bases, with 13 bases left between them. The CDR3 DNA is TGTGCCACCAGTGATTTCGGCCCCTACGGGGAGACCCAGTACTTC. This gives the protein CATSDFGPYGETQYF.

This rearrangement joins TRBV27 to TRBJ1-3; tentative D call: TRBD1 (6 bases). With 10 bases removed from V and 0 bases from J, the gap between germline ends came to 19 bases. Germline V lookup: CDR1 MNHEY, CDR2 SMNVEV (reference sequence). The CDR3 sequence is 16 residues long. DNA for the CDR3: TGTGCCACACGCCCAACCGGGACAACCTCTGGAAACACCATATATTTT. This translates into CATRPTGTTSGNTIYF.

The genes are TRBV30 and TRBJ2-1; 7 bases align to TRBD1. The V gene's germline CDR1 is GTSNPN and CDR2 SVGIG (reference sequence). The CDR3 is 11 amino acids. J was trimmed by 4 bases and V by 8 bases; bases with no gene match: 2. The CDR3 DNA follows: TGTGCCGGGACAGCGTACAATGAGCAGTTCTTC. This gives the protein CAGTAYNEQFF.

The count of this clone is one. J is TRBJ1-2 and V is TRBV7-9; 7 positions agree with TRBD1. The CDR3 is 13 residues long. V shed 5 bases and J 3 bases; nucleotides not matched to a gene: 3. The germline gives CDR1 SEHNR, CDR2 FQNEAQ (reference sequence). The CDR3 reads CASSRGTDYGYTF. The CDR3 DNA sequence: TGTGCCAGCAGCCGTGGGACAGACTATGGCTACACCTTC.

This sequence joins TRBV28 and TRBJ1-5; possible D gene TRBD1, 6 bases. V shed 6 bases and J shed 9 bases, with 18 bases lying between them. The CDR3 spans 14 residues. CDR1 is MDHEN, CDR2 SYDVKM, per germline. CDR3 nucleotides: TGTGCCAGCAGCGACAGGCTCGGCCTCCCGCCCCAGCATTTT. It translates to CASSDRLGLPPQHF.

This clone was picked up one time. The J gene is TRBJ2-1, the V gene TRBV3-1 (or the pseudogene TRBV3-2), with 7 positions matching TRBD2. Germline trimming cut 4 bases from V and 9 bases from J; bases unmatched to any gene: 12. The germline CDR1 and CDR2 sequences are LGHDT and YNNKEL (reference sequence). This CDR3 comprises 15 residues. CDR3 region: CASSPRSRERGEQFF. The CDR3, as DNA: TGTGCCAGCAGCCCCCGTTCGCGGGAGCGTGGTGAGCAGTTCTTC.

The CDR3 loop reads CASSYRDREKLFF. In DNA form, the CDR3 reads TGTGCCAGCAGCTACCGGGACAGGGAAAAACTGTTTTTT. V is TRBV7-9 and J is TRBJ1-4, with 8 bases that match TRBD1. Germline loops: CDR1 SEHNR, CDR2 FQNEAQ (reference sequence). Trimming cost V 4 bases and J 8 bases; bases outside gene matches: 3. CDR3 length: 13 residues.

V is TRBV5-4 and J is TRBJ1-3, with a possible D match to TRBD1 (5 bases). The CDR3 spans 15 residues. Per germline, CDR1 SGHNT and CDR2 YYREEE (reference sequence). Deletions cut 3 bases from V and 1 base from J, with 11 bases between. The CDR3 coding sequence is TGTGCCAGCAGCTATGGACAAGGGTCTGGAAACACCATATATTTT. Translating it yields CASSYGQGSGNTIYF.

This clone has a handful of counts. The chain combines TRBV30 with TRBJ1-6; D is ambiguous. V lost 4 bases and J 0 bases, leaving 7 bases between the germline ends. Germline CDR1 GTSNPN, CDR2 SVGIG (reference sequence). The CDR3 runs 14 residues. CDR3 in amino acids: CAWKRSSYNSPLHF. The CDR3 DNA sequence: TGTGCCTGGAAGCGGAGCTCCTATAATTCACCCCTCCACTTT.

This clone has a handful of counts. The gene calls are TRBV27 and TRBJ1-6, with 9 bases fitting TRBD1. Unmatched junction bases numbered 9, after V lost 3 bases and J lost 9 bases. CDR1 and CDR2 from the germline V gene are MNHEY and SMNVEV (reference sequence). The CDR3 length is 16 residues. The CDR3 DNA reads as TGTGCCAGCAGTTTGGGGATCGGGACAGGGAGTTCACCCCTCCACTTT. Its protein product is CASSLGIGTGSSPLHF.

The J gene is TRBJ1-1, the V gene TRBV7-2; D call uncertain. CDR1 and CDR2 from the germline V gene are SGHTA and FQGNSA. Trimming took 4 bases from V and 4 from J, leaving 13 bases between them. The CDR3 length is 14 residues. The CDR3: CASSSPVLSTEAFF. The DNA for the CDR3 is TGTGCCAGCAGCTCCCCGGTCCTGAGCACTGAAGCTTTCTTT.

The rearrangement uses TRBV28 and TRBJ1-6; 8 nucleotides match TRBD1. The J segment lost 8 bases and the V segment lost 4 bases, leaving 4 bases of the junction unmatched. CDR1 and CDR2 (germline): MDHEN, SYDVKM. The CDR3 has 14 residues. The CDR3 coding sequence is TGTGCCAGCAGTTGGACAGGGACGGATTCACCCCTCCACTTT. It specifies CASSWTGTDSPLHF.

The chain uses TRBV5-1 and TRBJ2-3; TRBD2 might be the D (6 bases). This CDR3 is 14 amino acids long. Germline V CDR1 and CDR2: SGHRS, YFSETQ. The ends were cut back, 5 bases at V and 0 bases at J, with 10 bases in the middle. CDR3 DNA: TGCGCCAGCAGACCAACTAGCAGCACAGATACGCAGTATTTT. It is translated as CASRPTSSTDTQYF.

This chain connects TRBV5-1 to TRBJ2-7; TRBD2 matches 13 bases. J lost 6 bases, V lost 3 bases, and 6 bases had no gene match. The CDR3 is made up of 15 amino acids. Per germline, CDR1 SGHRS and CDR2 YFSETQ. CDR3 bases: TGCGCCAGCAGCTACGGGACTAGCGGGATGTCCGAGCAGTACGTC. Its protein product is CASSYGTSGMSEQYV.

The chain employs TRBV19 and TRBJ1-2; 7 nucleotides line up with TRBD1. This CDR3 spans 16 amino acids. Germline lookup yields CDR1 LNHDA and CDR2 SQIVND (reference sequence). The J segment lost 2 bases and the V segment lost 3 bases, leaving 9 bases of the junction unmatched. The chain's CDR3 is CASSMIRGNFNYGYTF. DNA of the CDR3: TGTGCCAGTAGTATGATCAGGGGGAATTTCAACTATGGCTACACCTTC.

This chain links TRBV27 with TRBJ1-5; possibly TRBD1 for D (5 bases). Between the trimmed V and J ends, which lost 3 bases and 3 bases, there was a span of 12 bases. Looked up from germline, CDR1 is MNHEY and CDR2 is SMNVEV (reference sequence). The CDR3 extends over 15 amino acids. The CDR3 loop is CASSFFGRDNQPQHF. The CDR3 bases are TGTGCCAGCAGTTTCTTCGGCAGGGACAATCAGCCCCAGCATTTT.

This clone was seen once. The chain employs TRBV7-8 and TRBJ2-3; 10 bases align to TRBD2. The CDR3 has 16 amino acids. The ends lost 4 bases at V and 4 bases at J; junction bases unmatched: 8. The V gene's germline CDR1 is SGHVS and CDR2 FQNEAQ. DNA for the CDR3: TGTGCCAGCAGCTCGAGCCTAGCGGGAGTAGCAGATACGCAGTATTTT. Translated: CASSSSLAGVADTQYF.

This clone was counted once. J is TRBJ2-1 and V is TRBV5-1, with 11 bases identical to TRBD2. V was clipped by 6 bases and J by 6 bases; unmatched bases: 8. CDR1 is SGHRS and CDR2 is YFSETQ in the germline V gene. The CDR3 length is 15 residues. The chain's CDR3 is CASTPGLAALNEQFF. The CDR3 nucleotides are TGCGCCAGCACACCGGGACTAGCGGCCCTCAATGAGCAGTTCTTC.